One sample yielded the 21 T cell receptor beta chains listed below, sequenced in a study of T cell changes during pregnancy in multiple sclerosis (dated by TCRdb to the late 2010s). The protocol used for the library was the immunoSEQ multiplex PCR assay. The table was pulled from immuneACCESS by TCRdb, which kept in-frame rearrangements only. Such tables lose some clones; where checked, under half of the loss comes from unresolved V genes, and the rest has no known cause. The sample includes 45,000 to 70,000 clones, with roughly 90% observed a single time. 0.16% of the sample goes to the ten largest clones. The sample was CD4+ T cells from peripheral blood mononuclear cells, taken after pregnancy. These receptors were taken from a female donor in good health, enrolled as a control in a pregnancy study.

The genes are TRBV5-1 and TRBJ2-3, with 8 bases aligning to TRBD2. This CDR3 region has 14 residues. Germline V gene lookup returns CDR1 SGHRS and CDR2 YFSETQ. With V trimmed by 1 base and J by 5 bases, 3 bases remained unmatched. CDR3 sequence: CASSLPGGLDTQYF. The CDR3, as DNA: TGCGCCAGCAGCTTGCCGGGGGGGCTAGATACGCAGTATTTT. The full variable domain, with the rest looked up from reference TRBV5-1 and TRBJ2-3, is KAGVTQTPRYLIKTRGQQVTLSCSPISGHRSVSWYQQTPGQGLQFLFEYFSETQRNKGNFPGRFSGRQFSNSRSEMNVSTLELGDSALYLCASSLPGGLDTQYFGPGTRLTVL.

This chain joins TRBV19 and TRBJ2-2, with 11 bases fitting TRBD2. V was clipped by 3 bases and J by 7 bases; unmatched bases: 1. This CDR3 has 14 residues. CDR1 and CDR2 (germline): LNHDA, SQIVND (reference sequence). DNA of the CDR3: TGTGCCAGTAGTATTACTAGCGGGGGCGGGGAGCTGTTTTTT. Its protein product is CASSITSGGGELFF.

V is TRBV2 and J is TRBJ2-1; D gene ambiguous. This CDR3 is built from 14 residues. The V gene lost 6 bases and the J gene lost 2 bases, with 11 bases spanning the gap. Germline values: CDR1 SNHLY, CDR2 FYNNEI. CDR3 coding DNA: TGTGCCAGCAGGAACAGTGACCCCTACAATGAGCAGTTCTTC. It codes for CASRNSDPYNEQFF.

This chain uses TRBV2 with TRBJ1-4; D gene ambiguous. This CDR3 has 16 residues. CDR1 is SNHLY, CDR2 FYNNEI, per germline. Trimming left V 5 bases short and J 0 bases short, with 13 bases between. As DNA, the CDR3 is TGTGCCAGCAGTCGCCGACAACCTTCAACTAATGAAAAACTGTTTTTT. Translating gives CASSRRQPSTNEKLFF.

This rearrangement joins TRBV27 to TRBJ2-7; no firm D call. The CDR3 spans 13 residues. CDR1 and CDR2 from the germline V gene are MNHEY and SMNVEV (reference sequence). V lost 2 bases to trimming and J lost 2 bases, with 7 bases between them. CDR3 loop: CASSLKRTYEQYF. CDR3 in DNA: TGTGCCAGCAGTTTAAAGAGGACCTACGAGCAGTACTTC.

The CDR3 spells CASSRTSGGRNEQFF. For the CDR3, the DNA is TGCGCCAGCAGCCGGACTAGCGGGGGGCGAAATGAGCAGTTCTTC. The chain carries TRBV4-3 and TRBJ2-1; 14 positions match TRBD2. Germline-derived CDR1 and CDR2 are LGHNA and YSLEER. V lost 4 bases and J lost 7; bases outside the gene matches: 3. This CDR3 region has 15 residues.

The chain has TRBV27 and TRBJ1-2; possibly TRBD1 for D (6 bases). This CDR3 comprises 14 residues. V lost 7 bases and J 1 base, leaving 13 bases between the germline ends. CDR1 is MNHEY, CDR2 SMNVEV, per germline (reference sequence). The CDR3: CASKRTDYNYGYTF. The CDR3 nucleotides are TGTGCCAGCAAAAGGACAGACTATAACTATGGCTACACCTTC.

The rearrangement joins TRBV2 to TRBJ1-1, with D perhaps matching TRBD1 (6 bases). The CDR3 covers 16 residues. V was shortened by 9 bases and J by 5 bases, with 25 bases between the two germline ends. Germline CDR1 and CDR2: SNHLY and FYNNEI. This CDR3 reads CASYRDVWVAQTEAFF. The CDR3 DNA is TGTGCCAGTTACAGGGATGTGTGGGTGGCTCAGACTGAAGCTTTCTTT. Full variable domain (remainder filled in from reference TRBV2 and TRBJ1-1): EPEVTQTPSHQVTQMGQEVILRCVPISNHLYFYWYRQILGQKVEFLVSFYNNEISEKSEIFDDQFSVERPDGSNFTLKIRSTKLEDSAMYFCASYRDVWVAQTEAFFGQGTRLTVV.

The chain has TRBV6-5 and TRBJ1-1; no reliable D call. The V end was cut by 8 bases, the J end by 4 bases, with 17 bases between. CDR1 and CDR2 from the germline V gene are MNHEY and SVGAGI. CDR3 length: 14 residues. The CDR3 sequence: CASSSRGLSTEAFF. In nucleotides, the CDR3 is TGTGCCAGCTCCTCGAGAGGGCTGAGCACTGAAGCTTTCTTT.

In nucleotides, the CDR3 is TGTGCCAGCAGCTCCAGGGGGGATGGCAATCAGCCCCAGCATTTT. Amino acids: CASSSRGDGNQPQHF. The rearrangement links TRBV7-2 to TRBJ1-5; TRBD1 agrees at 7 bases. CDR1 and CDR2 (germline): SGHTA, FQGNSA. This CDR3 comprises 15 residues. The J segment lost 2 bases and the V segment lost 4 bases, leaving 5 bases of the junction unmatched.

This clone appeared a few times. This chain uses TRBV6-6 with TRBJ1-4; 7 nucleotides match TRBD1. V was pared by 6 bases and J by 3 bases, with 4 bases of the junction left unmatched. Per the germline V gene, CDR1 is MNHNY and CDR2 is SVGAGI (reference sequence). CDR3 length equals 14 residues. CDR3 loop: CASSPDRPNEKLFF. CDR3 in DNA: TGTGCCAGCAGCCCGGACAGGCCTAATGAAAAACTGTTTTTT.

This chain connects TRBV28 to TRBJ2-6, with TRBD2 matching 7 bases. The length of the CDR3 is 18 residues. With V trimmed by 8 bases and J by 0 bases, 13 bases remained unmatched. Germline V gives CDR1 MDHEN, CDR2 SYDVKM. CDR3 sequence reads: CASGRSGTGGSGANVLTF. The DNA of the CDR3 is TGTGCCAGCGGAAGGTCCGGGACGGGGGGCTCTGGGGCCAACGTCCTGACTTTC.

The CDR3 reads CASRGAGGAGDTQYF. CDR3 bases: TGTGCCAGCAGGGGAGCCGGGGGGGCGGGAGATACGCAGTATTTT. The chain joins TRBV6-5 to TRBJ2-3, with 8 bases fitting TRBD2. The V gene's germline CDR1 is MNHEY and CDR2 SVGAGI. With V trimmed by 6 bases and J by 5 bases, 10 bases remained unmatched. This CDR3 region has 15 residues.

The chain uses TRBV10-3 and TRBJ2-5; 10 nucleotides line up with TRBD1. There are 16 residues in the CDR3. CDR1 is ENHRY and CDR2 is SYGVKD in the germline V gene. After removal of 2 bases from V and 5 bases from J, the junction contained 8 bases not matched to a gene. CDR3 loop: CAISESLGTGDETQYF. The CDR3, as DNA: TGTGCCATCAGTGAGAGTTTGGGGACAGGGGACGAGACCCAGTACTTC.

The genes are TRBV5-6 and TRBJ1-2, with no clear D. The CDR3 is 13 residues long. The V and J ends lost 1 base and 1 base respectively, with 5 bases between them. The germline CDR1 and CDR2 sequences are SGHDT and YYEEEE. This chain's CDR3 is CASSLLVNYGYTF. The CDR3 nucleotides are TGTGCCAGCAGCTTGTTAGTTAACTATGGCTACACCTTC.

CDR3 region: CASSLVSGSNYGYTF. The CDR3 DNA is TGCGCCAGCAGCTTGGTGTCAGGGTCCAACTATGGCTACACCTTC. The chain has TRBV5-1 and TRBJ1-2, with a possible D match to TRBD1 (5 bases). V dropped 0 bases and J dropped 2 bases, with 11 bases sitting between them. The CDR3 totals 15 residues. CDR1 SGHRS and CDR2 YFSETQ come from the germline V gene.

The genes are TRBV5-1 and TRBJ2-3; the match to TRBD2 covers 9 bases. Trimming removed 4 bases from V and 2 bases from J; junction bases left unmatched: 8. CDR3 size: 16 residues. Germline V CDR1 and CDR2: SGHRS, YFSETQ. CDR3 region: CASSTGTSPPTDTQYF. The CDR3 DNA sequence: TGCGCCAGCAGCACAGGGACTAGCCCACCCACAGATACGCAGTATTTT.

The J gene is TRBJ1-2, the V gene TRBV5-4; D is ambiguous. V was shortened by 5 bases and J by 0 bases, with 8 bases between the two germline ends. The germline V gene has CDR1 SGHNT and CDR2 YYREEE (reference sequence). The CDR3 has 13 amino acids. Here the CDR3 DNA reads TGTGCCAGCAGACGCGATCCTAACTATGGCTACACCTTC. Translated, it gives CASRRDPNYGYTF.

J is TRBJ2-2 and V is TRBV6-1, with 8 bases matching TRBD1. V dropped 7 bases and J dropped 6; count of bases not matched to a gene: 7. Germline lookup yields CDR1 MNHNS and CDR2 SASEGT. The CDR3 is made up of 14 amino acids. The CDR3 sequence: CASKETGAAGELFF. The CDR3 region has the DNA TGTGCCAGCAAGGAGACAGGGGCGGCCGGGGAGCTGTTTTTT.

This chain connects TRBV7-2 to TRBJ1-1, with 7 bases that match TRBD1. The CDR3 is 15 amino acids. V gave up 4 bases and J gave up 0 bases; unmatched junction bases: 5. Germline V gives CDR1 SGHTA, CDR2 FQGNSA. As DNA, the CDR3 is TGTGCCAGCAGCTCACAGGGACAGATGAACACTGAAGCTTTCTTT. It translates to CASSSQGQMNTEAFF.

J is TRBJ1-4 and V is TRBV7-2; 9 nucleotides line up with TRBD1. The ends lost 4 bases at V and 8 bases at J; junction bases unmatched: 8. The CDR3 is made up of 15 amino acids. Germline CDR1 reads SGHTA; CDR2 reads FQGNSA. The CDR3 protein is CASSYRTGVQEKLFF. The CDR3 DNA sequence: TGTGCCAGCAGCTACCGGACAGGGGTTCAAGAAAAACTGTTTTTT. Full variable domain (remainder filled in from reference TRBV7-2 and TRBJ1-4): GAGVSQSPSNKVTEKGKDVELRCDPISGHTALYWYRQSLGQGLEFLIYFQGNSAPDKSGLPSDRFSAERTGGSVSTLTIQRTQQEDSAVYLCASSYRTGVQEKLFFGSGTQLSVL.